These T cell receptor beta chains were read from a single sample in a study of T cell responses to AZD1222 COVID-19 vaccine. Data came from immunoSEQ multiplex PCR; TCRdb stores just in-frame clones and leaves some out. Among over 100,000 clones listed, approximately 87% were seen once. The sample consisted of peripheral blood, taken on day 0 of AZD1222 vaccination. The receptors derive from an adult in good health. CDR3s include the opening cysteine and the closing phenylalanine or tryptophan. D genes are given only for firm matches.

D	V	J	CDR3	DNA
NA	TRBV7-3	TRBJ2-4	CASSQTRQSIQYF	TGTGCCAGCAGCCAAACAAGGCAAAGCATTCAGTACTTC
TRBD1	TRBV11-2	TRBJ2-1	CASSSGTGPYNEQFF	TGTGCCAGCAGCTCCGGGACAGGTCCCTACAATGAGCAGTTCTTC
NA	TRBV16	TRBJ1-4	CASSTVQEKGEKLFF	TGTGCCAGCAGCACGGTACAGGAGAAGGGGGAAAAACTGTTTTTT
NA	TRBV28	TRBJ2-3	CASSFQSWGVTDTQYF	TGTGCCAGCAGTTTTCAGTCCTGGGGGGTCACAGATACGCAGTATTTT
NA	TRBV6-5	TRBJ2-2	CASPGLITGELFF	TGTGCCAGCCCGGGCTTGATCACCGGGGAGCTGTTTTTT
NA	TRBV5-1	TRBJ1-6	CASSRENPTVPNSPLHF	TGCGCCAGCAGCCGCGAAAACCCCACTGTCCCAAATTCACCCCTCCACTTT
NA	TRBV7-8	TRBJ1-5	CASSLRESNQPQHF	TGTGCCAGCAGCTTGCGGGAGAGCAATCAGCCCCAGCATTTT
TRBD1	TRBV11-2	TRBJ2-7	CASSTNRDRSYEQYF	TGTGCCAGCAGCACCAACCGGGACAGGTCCTACGAGCAGTACTTC
NA	TRBV3-1/TRBV3-2	TRBJ2-1	CASSLQEGEQFF	TGTGCCAGCAGCTTGCAGGAGGGTGAGCAGTTCTTC
TRBD2	TRBV7-8	TRBJ2-3	CASSFRTRPRGTDTQYF	TGTGCCAGCAGCTTCCGGACTAGGCCGAGAGGCACAGATACGCAGTATTTT
NA	TRBV6-5	TRBJ1-4	CASSYARGYEKLFF	TGTGCCAGCAGTTACGCCCGGGGATATGAAAAACTGTTTTTT
NA	TRBV19	TRBJ1-5	CASSISGQPANQPQHF	TGTGCCAGTAGTATATCTGGGCAGCCTGCCAATCAGCCCCAGCATTTT